A single T cell receptor (beta chain) is shown here with its context. Its antigen is currently not known. There are no base qualities to consult, and no much larger clone falls within one base. This entry belongs to a study of blood T cell repertoires in COVID-19 (dated by TCRdb to the early 2020s). About the full investigation: Collaborator samples came from the United States, Italy and Spain and covered acute and convalescent phases of COVID-19. The material from the prospective study consisted of cDNA or gDNA derived from T cells, B-cell-depleted T cells, or PBMCs. The dataset comprised deeply sampled blood TCRbeta repertoires from subjects exposed to, actively infected with, or recovered from COVID-19. The repertoires were made available in a free public database intended to serve as a resource for research on the immune response to SARS-CoV-2. The samples were drawn from two sources: the first 160 participants of the ongoing ImmuneRACE study, and over 1,000 subjects contributed by 6 global collaborators. A de-identified subject ID, COVID-19 status, age in years and sex were almost always included in the sample metadata. Where available, HLA class I and class II types were obtained from metadata supplied by the sample provider rather than from assay-based typing. What the authors observed across the whole study: The amount of clinical and demographic metadata varied by source and participant and was provided uncurated.

TCRbeta CDR3 regions were amplified from genomic DNA by means of the immunoSEQ Assay, a bias-controlled multiplex PCR. As for the authors' bioinformatics: The number of nucleated cells in each sample was estimated from the amplification of reference gene primers within the assay. To quantify the absolute abundance of each unique TCRbeta CDR3 rearrangement, sequence reads were collapsed and filtered. For each sample, productive Simpson clonality was calculated as the square root of Simpson's diversity index over productive rearrangements. As stored in TCRdb, this immuneACCESS dataset retains in-frame rearrangements with V and J assigned. A fraction of the clones does not appear; measured against another copy, unresolved V genes explain less than half of the discrepancy, and the remainder lacks a known reason. The V and J calls and the clone size are those of that table, but D and trimming were determined from the DNA. This sample holds about 250,000 clones; roughly 85% were observed only once. Approximately 5.1% of the sample is in the top ten clones.

Whole blood was collected in K2EDTA tubes by collaborating institutions according to the institutions' own protocols. For TCRbeta analysis, collaborator samples were shipped as frozen whole blood, as isolated PBMCs, or as DNA extracted from either sample type. The source is a man between 45 and 60 years old with active or convalescent COVID-19. Sequencing was carried out using peripheral blood.

The DNA sequence reads TGCGCCAGCAGCCCCGGACTGATGGCCTACGAGCAGTACTTC. Its protein reads: CASSPGLMAYEQYF. Recombination joined TRBV4-1 with TRBJ2-7; TRBD2 might be the D gene, on 5 matching bases. At the junction V is shortened by 4 bases and J by 2 bases, with 12 bases in between. Measured from the cysteine to the phenylalanine, the CDR3 is 14 residues long. Only the CDR3 region is kept as DNA, spanning 42 bases read in frame from base 1. CDR1 and CDR2 were assigned from the germline V gene as MGHRA and YSYEKL.